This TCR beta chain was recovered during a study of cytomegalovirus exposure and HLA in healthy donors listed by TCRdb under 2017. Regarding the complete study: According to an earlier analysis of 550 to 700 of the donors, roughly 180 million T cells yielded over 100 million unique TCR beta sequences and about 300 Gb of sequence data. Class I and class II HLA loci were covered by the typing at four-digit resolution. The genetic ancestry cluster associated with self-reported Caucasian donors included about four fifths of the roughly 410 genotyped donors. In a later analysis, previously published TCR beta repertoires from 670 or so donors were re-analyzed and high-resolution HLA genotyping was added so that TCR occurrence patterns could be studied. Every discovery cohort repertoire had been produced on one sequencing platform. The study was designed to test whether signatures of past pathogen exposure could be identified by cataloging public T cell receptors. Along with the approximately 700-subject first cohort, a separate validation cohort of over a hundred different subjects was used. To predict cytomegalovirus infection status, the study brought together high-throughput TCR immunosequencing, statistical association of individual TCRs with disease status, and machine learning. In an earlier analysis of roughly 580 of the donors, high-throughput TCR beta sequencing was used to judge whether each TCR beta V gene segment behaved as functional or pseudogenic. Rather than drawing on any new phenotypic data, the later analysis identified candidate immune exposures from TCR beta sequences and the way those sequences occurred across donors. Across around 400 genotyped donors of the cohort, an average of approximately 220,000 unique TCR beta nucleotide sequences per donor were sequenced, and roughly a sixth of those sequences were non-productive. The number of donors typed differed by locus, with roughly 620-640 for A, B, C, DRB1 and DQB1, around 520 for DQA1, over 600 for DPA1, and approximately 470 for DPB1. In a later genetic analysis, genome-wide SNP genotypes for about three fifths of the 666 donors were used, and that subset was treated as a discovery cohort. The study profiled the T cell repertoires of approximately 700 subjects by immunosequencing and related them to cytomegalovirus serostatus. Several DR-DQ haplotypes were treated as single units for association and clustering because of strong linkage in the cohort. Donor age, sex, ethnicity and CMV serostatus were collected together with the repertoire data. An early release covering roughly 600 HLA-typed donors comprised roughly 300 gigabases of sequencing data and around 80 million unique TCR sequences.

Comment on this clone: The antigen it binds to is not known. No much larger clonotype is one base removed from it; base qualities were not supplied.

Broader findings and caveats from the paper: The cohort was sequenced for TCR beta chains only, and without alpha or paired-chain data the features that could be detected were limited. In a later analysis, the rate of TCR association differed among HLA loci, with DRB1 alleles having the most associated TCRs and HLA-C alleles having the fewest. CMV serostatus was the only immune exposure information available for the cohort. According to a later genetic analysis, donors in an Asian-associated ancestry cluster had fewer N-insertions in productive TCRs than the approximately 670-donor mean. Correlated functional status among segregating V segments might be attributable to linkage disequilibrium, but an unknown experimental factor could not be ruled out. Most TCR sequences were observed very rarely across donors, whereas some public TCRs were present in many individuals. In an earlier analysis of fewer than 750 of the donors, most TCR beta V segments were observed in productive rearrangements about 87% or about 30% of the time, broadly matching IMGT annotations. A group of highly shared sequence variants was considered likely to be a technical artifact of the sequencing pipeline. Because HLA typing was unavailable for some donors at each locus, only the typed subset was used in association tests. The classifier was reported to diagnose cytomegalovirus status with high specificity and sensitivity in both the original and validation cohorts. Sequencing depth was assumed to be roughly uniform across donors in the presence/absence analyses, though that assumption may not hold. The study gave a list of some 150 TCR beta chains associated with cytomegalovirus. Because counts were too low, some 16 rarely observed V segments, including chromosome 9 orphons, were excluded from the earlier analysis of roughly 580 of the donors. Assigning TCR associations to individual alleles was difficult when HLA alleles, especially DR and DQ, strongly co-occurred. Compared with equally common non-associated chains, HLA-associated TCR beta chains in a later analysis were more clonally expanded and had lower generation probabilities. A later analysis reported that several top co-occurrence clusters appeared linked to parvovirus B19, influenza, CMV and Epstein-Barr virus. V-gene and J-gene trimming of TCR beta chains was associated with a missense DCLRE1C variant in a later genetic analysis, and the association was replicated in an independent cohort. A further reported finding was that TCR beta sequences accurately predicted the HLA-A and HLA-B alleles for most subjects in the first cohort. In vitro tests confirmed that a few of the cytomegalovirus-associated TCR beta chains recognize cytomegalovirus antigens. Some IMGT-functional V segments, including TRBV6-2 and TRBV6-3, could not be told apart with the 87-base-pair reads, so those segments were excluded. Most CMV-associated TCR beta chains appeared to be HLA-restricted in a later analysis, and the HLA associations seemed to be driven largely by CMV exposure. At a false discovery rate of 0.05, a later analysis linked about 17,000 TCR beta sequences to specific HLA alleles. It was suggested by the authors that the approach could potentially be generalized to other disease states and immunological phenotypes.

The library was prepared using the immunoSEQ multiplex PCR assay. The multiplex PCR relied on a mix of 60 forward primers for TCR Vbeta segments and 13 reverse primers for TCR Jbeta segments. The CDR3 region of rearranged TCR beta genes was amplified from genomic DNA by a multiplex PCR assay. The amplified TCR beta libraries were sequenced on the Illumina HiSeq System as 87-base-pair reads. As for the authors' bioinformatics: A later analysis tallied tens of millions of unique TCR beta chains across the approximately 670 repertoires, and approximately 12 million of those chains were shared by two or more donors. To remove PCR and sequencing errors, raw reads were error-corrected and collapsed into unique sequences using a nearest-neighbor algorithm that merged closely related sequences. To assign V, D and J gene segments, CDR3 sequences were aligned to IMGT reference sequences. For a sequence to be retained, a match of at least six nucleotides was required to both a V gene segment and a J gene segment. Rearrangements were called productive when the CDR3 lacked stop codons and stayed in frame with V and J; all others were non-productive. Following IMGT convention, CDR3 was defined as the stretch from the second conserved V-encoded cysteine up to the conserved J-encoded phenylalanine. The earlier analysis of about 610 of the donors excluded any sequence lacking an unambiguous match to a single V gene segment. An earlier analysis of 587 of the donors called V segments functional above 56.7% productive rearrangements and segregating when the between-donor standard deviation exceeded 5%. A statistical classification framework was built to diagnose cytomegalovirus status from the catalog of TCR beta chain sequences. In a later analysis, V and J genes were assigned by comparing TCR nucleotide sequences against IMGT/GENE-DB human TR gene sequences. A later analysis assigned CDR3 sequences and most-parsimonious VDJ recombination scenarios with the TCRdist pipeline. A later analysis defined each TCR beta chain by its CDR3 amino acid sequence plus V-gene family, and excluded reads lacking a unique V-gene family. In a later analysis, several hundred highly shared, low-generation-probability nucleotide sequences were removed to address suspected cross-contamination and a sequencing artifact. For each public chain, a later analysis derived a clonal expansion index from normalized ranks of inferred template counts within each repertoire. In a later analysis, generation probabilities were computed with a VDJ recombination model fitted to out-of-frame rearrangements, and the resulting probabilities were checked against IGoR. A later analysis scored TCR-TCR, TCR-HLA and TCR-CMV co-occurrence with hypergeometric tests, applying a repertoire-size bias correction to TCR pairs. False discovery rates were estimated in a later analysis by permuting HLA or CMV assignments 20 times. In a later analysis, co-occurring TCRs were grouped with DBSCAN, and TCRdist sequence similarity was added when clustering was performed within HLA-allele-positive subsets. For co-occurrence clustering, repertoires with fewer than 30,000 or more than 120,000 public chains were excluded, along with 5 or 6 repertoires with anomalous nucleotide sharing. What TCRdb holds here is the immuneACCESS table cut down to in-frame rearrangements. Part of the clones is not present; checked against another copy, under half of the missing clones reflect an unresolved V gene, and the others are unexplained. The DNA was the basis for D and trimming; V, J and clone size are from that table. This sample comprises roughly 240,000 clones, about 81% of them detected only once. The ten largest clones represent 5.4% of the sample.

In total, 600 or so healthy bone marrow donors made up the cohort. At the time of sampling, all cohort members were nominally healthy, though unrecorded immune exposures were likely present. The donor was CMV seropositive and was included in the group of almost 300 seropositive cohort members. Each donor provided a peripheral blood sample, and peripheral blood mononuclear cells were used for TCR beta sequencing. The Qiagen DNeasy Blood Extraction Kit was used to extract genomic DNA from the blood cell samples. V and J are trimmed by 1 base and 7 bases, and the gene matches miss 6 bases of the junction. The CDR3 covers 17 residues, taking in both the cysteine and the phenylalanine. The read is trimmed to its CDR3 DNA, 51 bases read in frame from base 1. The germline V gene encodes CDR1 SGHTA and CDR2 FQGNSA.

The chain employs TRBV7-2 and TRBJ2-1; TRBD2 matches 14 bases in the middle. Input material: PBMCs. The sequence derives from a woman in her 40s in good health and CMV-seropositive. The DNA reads TGTGCCAGCAGCTTAGGGTGGGGGACTAGCGGGGGTAATGAGCAGTTCTTC. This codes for CASSLGWGTSGGNEQFF.